What follows are 4 T cell receptor beta chains derived from one specimen sequenced in a study of cytomegalovirus exposure and HLA in healthy donors (dated by TCRdb to 2016 to 2017). The library was produced with the immunoSEQ multiplex PCR assay. TCRdb stores this immuneACCESS table with in-frame sequences only. Part of the clones is absent; in the studies checked, under half of the shortfall reflects unresolved V genes, and no reason is known for the rest. Within this sample are 70,000 to 95,000 clones, with approximately 93% of them counted one time only. Jointly, the top ten make up about 3.9% of the sample. The sequencing sample was made of PBMCs. These receptors were taken from a woman in her twenties or thirties in good health and CMV-seronegative.

The chain combines TRBV2 with TRBJ2-2; D is possibly TRBD2 (5 bases). There are 14 residues in the CDR3. Germline V CDR1 and CDR2: SNHLY, FYNNEI. Trimming took off 11 bases at V and 6 bases at J, with 19 bases between the two ends. CDR3 sequence (DNA): TGTGCCGGGCGGATACTAGATTTCCCCGGGGAGCTGTTTTTT. This translates into CAGRILDFPGELFF.

The chain recombines TRBV30 with TRBJ1-5, with D maybe TRBD1 (5 bases). CDR1 is GTSNPN, CDR2 SVGIG, per germline (reference sequence). The CDR3 length is 14 residues. With 4 bases removed from V and 2 bases from J, the gap between germline ends came to 12 bases. The CDR3 DNA is TGTGCCTGGAAGTCTGACAGAGGCAATCAGCCCCAGCATTTT. It translates to CAWKSDRGNQPQHF.

The rearrangement uses TRBV28 and TRBJ2-1; 8 nucleotides match TRBD2. Germline trimming cut 6 bases from V and 6 bases from J; bases unmatched to any gene: 13. The CDR3 totals 16 residues. Germline assignment: CDR1 MDHEN and CDR2 SYDVKM. This CDR3 reads CASSDQGLGNSNEQFF. The CDR3 DNA reads TGTGCCAGCAGCGACCAGGGACTAGGGAATTCCAATGAGCAGTTCTTC. The whole variable domain, remainder taken from reference TRBV28 and TRBJ2-1, is DVKVTQSSRYLVKRTGEKVFLECVQDMDHENMFWYRQDPGLGLRLIYFSYDVKMKEKGDIPEGYSVSREKKERFSLILESASTNQTSMYLCASSDQGLGNSNEQFFGPGTRLTVL.

This chain links TRBV5-6 with TRBJ1-5; a possible D gene is TRBD1 (6 bases). Per germline, CDR1 SGHDT and CDR2 YYEEEE. V lost 0 bases, J lost 7 bases, and 14 bases lay in between. The CDR3 consists of 15 residues. The CDR3 sequence: CASSLEQGRKQPQHF. In nucleotides, the CDR3 is TGTGCCAGCAGCTTGGAACAGGGAAGAAAACAGCCCCAGCATTTT.